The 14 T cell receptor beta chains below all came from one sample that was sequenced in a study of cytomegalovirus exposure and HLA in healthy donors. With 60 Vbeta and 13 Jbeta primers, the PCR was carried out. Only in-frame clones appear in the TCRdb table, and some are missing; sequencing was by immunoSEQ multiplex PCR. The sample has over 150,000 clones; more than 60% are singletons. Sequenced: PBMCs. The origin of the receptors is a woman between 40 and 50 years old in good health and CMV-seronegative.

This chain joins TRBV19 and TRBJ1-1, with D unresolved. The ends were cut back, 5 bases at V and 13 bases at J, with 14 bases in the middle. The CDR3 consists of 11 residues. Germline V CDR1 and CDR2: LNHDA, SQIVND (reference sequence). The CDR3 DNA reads TGTGCCAGTAGTGGTGAAGTGGGGAGTTTCTTT. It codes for CASSGEVGSFF. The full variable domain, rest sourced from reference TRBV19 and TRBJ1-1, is DGGITQSPKYLFRKEGQNVTLSCEQNLNHDAMYWYRQDPGQGLRLIYYSQIVNDFQKGDIAEGYSVSREKKESFPLTVTSAQKNPTAFYLCASSGEVGSFFGQGTRLTVV.

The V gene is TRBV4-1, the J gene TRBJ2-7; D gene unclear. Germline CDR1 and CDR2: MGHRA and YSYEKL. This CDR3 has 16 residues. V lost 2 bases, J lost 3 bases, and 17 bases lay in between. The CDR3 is CASSQRGEYTYYEQYF. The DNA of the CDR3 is TGCGCCAGCAGCCAACGCGGCGAGTACACTTACTACGAGCAGTACTTC.

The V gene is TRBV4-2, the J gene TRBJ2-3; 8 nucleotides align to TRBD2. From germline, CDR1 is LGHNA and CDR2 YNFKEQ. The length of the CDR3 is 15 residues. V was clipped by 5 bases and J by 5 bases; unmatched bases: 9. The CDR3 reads CASSVSGNGEDTQYF. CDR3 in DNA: TGTGCCAGCAGCGTTAGCGGGAACGGTGAAGATACGCAGTATTTT.

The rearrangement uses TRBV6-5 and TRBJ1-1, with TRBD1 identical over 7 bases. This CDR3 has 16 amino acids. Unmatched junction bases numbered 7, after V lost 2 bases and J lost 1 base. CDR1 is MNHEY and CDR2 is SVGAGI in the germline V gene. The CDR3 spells CASSYRDGTANTEAFF. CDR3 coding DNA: TGTGCCAGCAGTTACAGAGACGGGACAGCGAACACTGAAGCTTTCTTT.

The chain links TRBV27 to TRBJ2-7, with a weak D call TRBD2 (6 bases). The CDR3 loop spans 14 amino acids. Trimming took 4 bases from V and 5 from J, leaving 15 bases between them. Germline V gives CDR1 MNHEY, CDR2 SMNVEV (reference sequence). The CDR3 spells CASSWEVRGDEQYF. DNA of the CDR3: TGTGCCAGCAGTTGGGAGGTAAGAGGCGACGAGCAGTACTTC.

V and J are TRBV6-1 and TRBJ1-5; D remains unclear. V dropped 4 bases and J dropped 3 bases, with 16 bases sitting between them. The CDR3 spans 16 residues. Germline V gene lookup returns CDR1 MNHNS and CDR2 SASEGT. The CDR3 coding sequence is TGTGCCAGCAGTGGGCGACATTTTCCGCTCAATCAGCCCCAGCATTTT. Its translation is CASSGRHFPLNQPQHF.

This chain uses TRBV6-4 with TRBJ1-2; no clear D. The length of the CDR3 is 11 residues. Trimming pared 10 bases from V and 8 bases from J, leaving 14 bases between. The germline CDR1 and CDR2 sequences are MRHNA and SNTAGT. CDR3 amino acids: CATRSLRGYTF. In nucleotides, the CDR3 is TGTGCCACCAGGTCCCTGCGGGGCTACACCTTC.

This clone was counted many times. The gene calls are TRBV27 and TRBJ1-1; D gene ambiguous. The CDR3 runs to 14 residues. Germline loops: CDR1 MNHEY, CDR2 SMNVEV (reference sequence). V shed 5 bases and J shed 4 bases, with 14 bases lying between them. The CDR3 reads CASSRGRKGTEAFF. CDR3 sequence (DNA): TGTGCCAGCAGTCGAGGGCGTAAAGGCACTGAAGCTTTCTTT.

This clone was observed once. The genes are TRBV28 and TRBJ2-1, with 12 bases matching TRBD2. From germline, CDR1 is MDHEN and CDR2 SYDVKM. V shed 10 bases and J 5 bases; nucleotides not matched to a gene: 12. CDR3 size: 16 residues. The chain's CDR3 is CATEGLAGREDNEQFF. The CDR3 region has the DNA TGTGCCACCGAAGGACTAGCGGGAAGAGAGGACAATGAGCAGTTCTTC. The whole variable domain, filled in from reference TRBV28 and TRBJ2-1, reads DVKVTQSSRYLVKRTGEKVFLECVQDMDHENMFWYRQDPGLGLRLIYFSYDVKMKEKGDIPEGYSVSREKKERFSLILESASTNQTSMYLCATEGLAGREDNEQFFGPGTRLTVL.

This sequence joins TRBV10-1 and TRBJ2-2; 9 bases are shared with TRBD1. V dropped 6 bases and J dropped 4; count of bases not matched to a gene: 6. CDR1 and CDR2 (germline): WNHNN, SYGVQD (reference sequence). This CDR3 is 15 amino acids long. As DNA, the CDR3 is TGCGCCAGCAGCCCCGGGACAGGGCCCACCGGGGAGCTGTTTTTT. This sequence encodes CASSPGTGPTGELFF.

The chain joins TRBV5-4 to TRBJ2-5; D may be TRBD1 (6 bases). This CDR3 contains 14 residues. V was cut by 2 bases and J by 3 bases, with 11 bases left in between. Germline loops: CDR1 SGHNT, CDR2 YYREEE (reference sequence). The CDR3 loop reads CASSFDRTEETQYF. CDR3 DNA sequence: TGTGCCAGCAGCTTTGATAGGACAGAAGAGACCCAGTACTTC.

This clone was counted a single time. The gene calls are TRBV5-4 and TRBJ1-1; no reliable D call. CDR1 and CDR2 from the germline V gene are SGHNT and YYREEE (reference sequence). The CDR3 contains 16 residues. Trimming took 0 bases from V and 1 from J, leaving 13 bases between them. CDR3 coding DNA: TGTGCCAGCAGCTTGGTTCCCCCGGGTACGAACACTGAAGCTTTCTTT. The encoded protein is CASSLVPPGTNTEAFF.

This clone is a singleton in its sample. The CDR3 DNA sequence: TGTGCCAGCAGTTTGACGACAGGGGGAAATTCACCCCTCCACTTT. Protein product: CASSLTTGGNSPLHF. The V call is TRBV27, the J call TRBJ1-6; 9 positions agree with TRBD1. From germline, CDR1 is MNHEY and CDR2 SMNVEV (reference sequence). V lost 3 bases, J lost 7 bases, and 4 bases stayed unmatched. This CDR3 is built from 15 residues.

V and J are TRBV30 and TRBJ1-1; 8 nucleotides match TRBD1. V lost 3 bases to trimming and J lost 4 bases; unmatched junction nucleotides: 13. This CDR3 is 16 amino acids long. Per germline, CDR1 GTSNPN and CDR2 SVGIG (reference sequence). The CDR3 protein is CAWSVGSRGRITEAFF. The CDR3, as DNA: TGTGCCTGGAGCGTCGGTTCCAGGGGGCGTATCACTGAAGCTTTCTTT.